This T cell receptor (beta chain) was sequenced in a study of T-cell memory formation after mild COVID-19. Study-wide background: Clusters were largely donor specific. General study findings and limits: The study detected some responding clones in pre-infection memory, suggesting cross-reactive memory joined. Among clones contracting day 15 to 85, CD4/CD8 was balanced, whereas later expanders leaned CD4+.

This CDR3 is 12 amino acids long. Germline loops: CDR1 MNHEY, CDR2 SVGAGI. V dropped 7 bases and J dropped 7 bases, with 13 bases sitting between them. Employing constant-segment primers, 5'RACE generated TCR alpha and TCR beta cDNA libraries bearing sample barcodes and UMIs. TCRdb processed the 5' RACE reads anew with MiXCR; each CDR3 protein has one entry. The sample carries around 210,000 distinct CDR3 sequences, just over 9.5% recorded once. This clonotype was detected only a few times. The antigen is unknown. The chain employs TRBV6-5 and TRBJ1-1; D gene ambiguous. The receptor's source is a man aged 18 to 30 who had mild COVID-19 (a few samples of this study predate the infection). Cell type and time point are not known. The specimen was PBMCs or a T cell subset sorted from them (not recorded which). For the CDR3, the DNA is TGTGCCAGCACCCCACGGGGTGTTGAAGCTTTCTTT. This encodes CASTPRGVEAFF.